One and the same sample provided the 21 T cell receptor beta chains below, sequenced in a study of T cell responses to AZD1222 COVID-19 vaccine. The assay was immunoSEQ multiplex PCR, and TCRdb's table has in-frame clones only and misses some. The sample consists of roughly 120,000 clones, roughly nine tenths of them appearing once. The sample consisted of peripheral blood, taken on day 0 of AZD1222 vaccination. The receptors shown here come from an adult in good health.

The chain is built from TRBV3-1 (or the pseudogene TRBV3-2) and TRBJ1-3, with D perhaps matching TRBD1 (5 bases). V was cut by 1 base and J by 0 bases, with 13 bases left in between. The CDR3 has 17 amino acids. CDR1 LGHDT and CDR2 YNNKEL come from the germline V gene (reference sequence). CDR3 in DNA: TGTGCCAGCAGCCAAGGAGCGGGGACCTTCTCTGGAAACACCATATATTTT. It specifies CASSQGAGTFSGNTIYF.

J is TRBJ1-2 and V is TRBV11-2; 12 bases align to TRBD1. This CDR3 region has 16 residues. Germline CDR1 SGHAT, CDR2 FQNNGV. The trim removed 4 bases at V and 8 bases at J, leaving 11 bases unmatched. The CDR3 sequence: CASSSGQGAQMDGYTF. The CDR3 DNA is TGTGCCAGCAGCTCGGGACAGGGGGCGCAGATGGACGGCTACACCTTC.

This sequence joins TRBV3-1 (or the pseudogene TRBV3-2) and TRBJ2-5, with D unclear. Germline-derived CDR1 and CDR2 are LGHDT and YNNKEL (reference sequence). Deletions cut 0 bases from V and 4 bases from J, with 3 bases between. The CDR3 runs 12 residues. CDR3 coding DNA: TGTGCCAGCAGCCAAGATATAGAGACCCAGTACTTC. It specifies CASSQDIETQYF.

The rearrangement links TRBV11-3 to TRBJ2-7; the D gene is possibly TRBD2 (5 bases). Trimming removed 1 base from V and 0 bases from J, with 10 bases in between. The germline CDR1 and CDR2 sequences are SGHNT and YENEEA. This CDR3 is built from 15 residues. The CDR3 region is CASSLGSGSSYEQYF. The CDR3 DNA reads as TGTGCCAGCAGCTTAGGGTCTGGGAGCTCCTACGAGCAGTACTTC.

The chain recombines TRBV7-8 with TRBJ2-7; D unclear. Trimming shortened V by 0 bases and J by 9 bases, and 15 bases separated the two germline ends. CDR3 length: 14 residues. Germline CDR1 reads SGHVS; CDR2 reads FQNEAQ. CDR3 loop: CASSLAVPAGGQYF. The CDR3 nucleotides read TGTGCCAGCAGCTTAGCGGTCCCTGCAGGCGGGCAGTACTTC.

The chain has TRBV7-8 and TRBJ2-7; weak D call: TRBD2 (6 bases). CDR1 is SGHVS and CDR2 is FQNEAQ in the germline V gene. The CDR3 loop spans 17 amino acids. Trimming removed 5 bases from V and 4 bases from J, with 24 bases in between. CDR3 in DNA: TGTGCCAGCAGCCCCCGCGGGGAGAGTTCTGGGATTTACGAGCAGTACTTC. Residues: CASSPRGESSGIYEQYF. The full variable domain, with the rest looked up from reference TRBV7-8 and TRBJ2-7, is GAGVSQSPRYKVAKRGQDVALRCDPISGHVSLFWYQQALGQGPEFLTYFQNEAQLDKSGLPSDRFFAERPEGSVSTLKIQRTQQEDSAVYLCASSPRGESSGIYEQYFGPGTRLTVT.

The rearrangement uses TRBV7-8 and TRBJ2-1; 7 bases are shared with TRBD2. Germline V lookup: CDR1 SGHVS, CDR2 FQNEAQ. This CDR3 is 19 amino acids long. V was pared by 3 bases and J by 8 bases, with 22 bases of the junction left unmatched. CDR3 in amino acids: CASSFRRVGIQREWYEQFF. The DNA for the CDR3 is TGTGCCAGCAGCTTTCGGCGGGTTGGGATCCAGCGGGAATGGTATGAGCAGTTCTTC.

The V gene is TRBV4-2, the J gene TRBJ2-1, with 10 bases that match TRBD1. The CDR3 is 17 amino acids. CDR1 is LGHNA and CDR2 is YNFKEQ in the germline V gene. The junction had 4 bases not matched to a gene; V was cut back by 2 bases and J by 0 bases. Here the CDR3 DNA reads TGTGCCAGCAGCCAACCTGGGACAGGGGCCTCCTACAATGAGCAGTTCTTC. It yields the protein CASSQPGTGASYNEQFF.

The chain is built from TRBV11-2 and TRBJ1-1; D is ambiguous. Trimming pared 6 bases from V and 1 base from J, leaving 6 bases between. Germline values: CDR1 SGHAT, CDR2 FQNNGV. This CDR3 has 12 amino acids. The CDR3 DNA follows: TGTGCCAGCAGACGTTCGAACACTGAAGCTTTCTTT. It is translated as CASRRSNTEAFF.

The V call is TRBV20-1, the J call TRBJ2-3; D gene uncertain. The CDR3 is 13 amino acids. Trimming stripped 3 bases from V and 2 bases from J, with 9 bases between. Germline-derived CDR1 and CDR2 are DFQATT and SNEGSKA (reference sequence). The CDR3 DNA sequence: TGCAGTGCTAGTTCCATTACCACAGATACGCAGTATTTT. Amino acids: CSASSITTDTQYF.

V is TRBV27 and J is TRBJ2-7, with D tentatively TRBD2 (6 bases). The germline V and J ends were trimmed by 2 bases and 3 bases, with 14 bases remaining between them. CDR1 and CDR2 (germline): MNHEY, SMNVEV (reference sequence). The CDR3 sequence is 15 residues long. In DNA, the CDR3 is TGTGCCAGCAGTTTAAGTTCGGGAGTGGGCTACGAGCAGTACTTC. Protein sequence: CASSLSSGVGYEQYF.

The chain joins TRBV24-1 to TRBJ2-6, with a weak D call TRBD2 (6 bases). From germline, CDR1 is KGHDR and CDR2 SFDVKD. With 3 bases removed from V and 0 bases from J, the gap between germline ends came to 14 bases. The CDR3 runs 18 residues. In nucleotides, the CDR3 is TGTGCCACCAGTGATCCCGGGGGTCTTTCCTCTGGGGCCAACGTCCTGACTTTC. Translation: CATSDPGGLSSGANVLTF.

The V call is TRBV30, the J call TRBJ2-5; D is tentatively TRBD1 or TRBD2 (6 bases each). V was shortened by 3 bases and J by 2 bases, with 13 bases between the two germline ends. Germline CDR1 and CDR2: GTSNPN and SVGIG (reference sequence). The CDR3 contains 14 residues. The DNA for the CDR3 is TGTGCCTGGAGGAAACCGGGGGCTCAAGAGACCCAGTACTTC. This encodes CAWRKPGAQETQYF.

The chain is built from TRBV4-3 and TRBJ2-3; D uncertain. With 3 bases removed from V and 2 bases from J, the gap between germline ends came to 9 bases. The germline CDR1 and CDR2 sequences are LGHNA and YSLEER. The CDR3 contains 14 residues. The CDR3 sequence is CASSHRDDTDTQYF. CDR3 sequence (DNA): TGCGCCAGCAGCCATCGCGACGACACAGATACGCAGTATTTT.

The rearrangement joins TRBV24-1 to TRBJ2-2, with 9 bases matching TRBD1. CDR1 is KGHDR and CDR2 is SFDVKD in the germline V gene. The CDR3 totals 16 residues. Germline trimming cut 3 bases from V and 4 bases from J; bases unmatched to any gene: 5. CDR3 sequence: CATSDPDRGSTGELFF. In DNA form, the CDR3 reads TGTGCCACCAGTGATCCTGACAGGGGGAGCACCGGGGAGCTGTTTTTT.

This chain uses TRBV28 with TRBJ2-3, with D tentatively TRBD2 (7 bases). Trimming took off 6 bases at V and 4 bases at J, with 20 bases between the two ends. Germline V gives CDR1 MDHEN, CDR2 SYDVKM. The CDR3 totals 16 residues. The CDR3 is CASSPPGGGTPDTQYF. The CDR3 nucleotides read TGTGCCAGCAGCCCCCCGGGGGGCGGGACCCCAGATACGCAGTATTTT.

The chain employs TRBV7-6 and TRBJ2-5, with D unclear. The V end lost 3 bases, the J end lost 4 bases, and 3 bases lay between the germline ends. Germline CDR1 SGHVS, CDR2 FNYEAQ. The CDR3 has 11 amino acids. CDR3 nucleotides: TGTGCCAGCAGCTTTGGAGAGACCCAGTACTTC. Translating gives CASSFGETQYF. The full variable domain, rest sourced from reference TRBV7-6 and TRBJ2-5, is GAGVSQSPRYKVTKRGQDVALRCDPISGHVSLYWYRQALGQGPEFLTYFNYEAQQDKSGLPNDRFSAERPEGSISTLTIQRTEQRDSAMYRCASSFGETQYFGPGTRLLVL.

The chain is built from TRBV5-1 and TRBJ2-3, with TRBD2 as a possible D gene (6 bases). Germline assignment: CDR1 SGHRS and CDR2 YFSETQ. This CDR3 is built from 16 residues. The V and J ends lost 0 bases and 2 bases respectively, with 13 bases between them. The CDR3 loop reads CASSLDRGSNTDTQYF. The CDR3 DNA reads TGCGCCAGCAGCTTGGATCGGGGGTCAAACACAGATACGCAGTATTTT. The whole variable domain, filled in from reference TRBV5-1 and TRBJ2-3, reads KAGVTQTPRYLIKTRGQQVTLSCSPISGHRSVSWYQQTPGQGLQFLFEYFSETQRNKGNFPGRFSGRQFSNSRSEMNVSTLELGDSALYLCASSLDRGSNTDTQYFGPGTRLTVL.

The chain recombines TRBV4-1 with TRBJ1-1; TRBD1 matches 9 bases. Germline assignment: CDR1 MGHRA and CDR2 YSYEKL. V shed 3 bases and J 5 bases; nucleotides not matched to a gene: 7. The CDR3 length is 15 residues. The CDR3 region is CASSQMGQGRTEAFF. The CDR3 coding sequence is TGCGCCAGCAGCCAGATGGGACAGGGACGGACTGAAGCTTTCTTT.

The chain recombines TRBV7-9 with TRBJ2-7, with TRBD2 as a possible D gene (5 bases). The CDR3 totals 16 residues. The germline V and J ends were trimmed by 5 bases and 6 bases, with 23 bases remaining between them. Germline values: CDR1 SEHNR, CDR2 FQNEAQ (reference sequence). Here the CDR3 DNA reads TGTGCCAGCAGCCCACAAATCGGTTTCAGGCGGGTCGAGCAGTACTTC. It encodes CASSPQIGFRRVEQYF.

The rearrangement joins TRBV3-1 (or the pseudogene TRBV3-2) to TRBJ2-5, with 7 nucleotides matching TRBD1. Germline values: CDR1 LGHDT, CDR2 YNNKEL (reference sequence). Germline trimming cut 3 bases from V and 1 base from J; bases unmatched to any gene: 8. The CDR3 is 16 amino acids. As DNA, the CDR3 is TGTGCCAGCAGCCACGAGGGCACAGGGGTCCAAGAGACCCAGTACTTC. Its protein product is CASSHEGTGVQETQYF.